This T cell receptor beta chain was sequenced during a study of identical twins. Trimming pared 6 bases from V and 6 bases from J, leaving 18 bases between. This CDR3 has 15 amino acids. Germline CDR1 is MNHNS and CDR2 is SASEGT. Addition of a universal primer site occurred through template switching, and cDNA carried unique molecular identifiers. TCRdb called the 5' RACE reads again in MiXCR, with one record for every CDR3 protein. The sample consists of under 250,000 distinct CDR3 sequences, more than 6.5% of them appearing once. Turning to this clonotype: Its antigen is not known.

Study results and limitations: Carriage of fewer insertions was seen in abundant cord blood beta clonotypes, whereas memory repertoires showed none. The study found that models underestimated out-of-frame TCR alpha sharing in monozygotic twins.

This sample also appeared in a second study, on yellow fever vaccine responses in identical twins.

The sequence derives from a woman under 30 in good health. Material: memory (CD45RO+) T cells sorted from blood. This chain links TRBV6-1 with TRBJ2-1; possible D gene TRBD2, 7 bases. The CDR3 loop is CASSRRGGAPNEQFF. Written as DNA, the CDR3 is TGTGCCAGCAGCCGCAGGGGAGGGGCGCCCAATGAGCAGTTCTTC.